These 3 T cell receptor beta chains share one sample of origin, sequenced in a study of blood T cell repertoires in COVID-19. Data came from immunoSEQ multiplex PCR; TCRdb stores just in-frame clones and leaves some out. The sample has around 500,000 clones; 70% to 90% are singletons. Source material: PBMCs or T cells enriched from blood (not recorded which). The receptors shown here come from a woman aged 55-70 years who had recovered from COVID-19.

V and J are TRBV2 and TRBJ1-3; D uncertain. The CDR3 runs to 14 residues. V was trimmed by 7 bases and J by 1 base, leaving 11 bases between them. Germline CDR1 is SNHLY and CDR2 is FYNNEI. In DNA, the CDR3 is TGTGCCAGCATCCGGGATGGGTCTGGAAACACCATATATTTT. This codes for CASIRDGSGNTIYF.

The chain combines TRBV5-1 with TRBJ2-5; D perhaps matches TRBD1 (5 bases). The CDR3 loop spans 15 amino acids. The V gene's germline CDR1 is SGHRS and CDR2 YFSETQ. With 0 bases removed from V and 3 bases from J, the gap between germline ends came to 12 bases. CDR3 in DNA: TGCGCCAGCAGCTTGGGGGGAACGACAGAAGAGACCCAGTACTTC. Translating it yields CASSLGGTTEETQYF.

This chain connects TRBV2 to TRBJ2-5; perhaps TRBD1 as D (6 bases). Trimming shortened V by 8 bases and J by 4 bases, and 17 bases separated the two germline ends. This CDR3 is 14 amino acids long. The germline V gene has CDR1 SNHLY and CDR2 FYNNEI. The CDR3 nucleotides are TGTGCCAGCTCCCCGACAGGCACACCAGAGACCCAGTACTTC. Translated, it gives CASSPTGTPETQYF.